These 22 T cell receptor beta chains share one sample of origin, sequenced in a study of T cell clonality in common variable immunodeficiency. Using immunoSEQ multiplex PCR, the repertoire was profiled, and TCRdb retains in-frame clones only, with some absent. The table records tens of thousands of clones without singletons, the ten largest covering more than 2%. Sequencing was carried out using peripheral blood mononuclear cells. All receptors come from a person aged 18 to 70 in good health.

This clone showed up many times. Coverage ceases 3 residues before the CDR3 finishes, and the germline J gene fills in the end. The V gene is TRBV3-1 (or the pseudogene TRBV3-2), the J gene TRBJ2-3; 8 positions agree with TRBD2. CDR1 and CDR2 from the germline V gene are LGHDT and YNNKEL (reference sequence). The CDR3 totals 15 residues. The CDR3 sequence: CASSNQRGKSQAQYF. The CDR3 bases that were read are TGTGCCAGCAGCAACCAGCGGGGGAAATCACAGGCG.

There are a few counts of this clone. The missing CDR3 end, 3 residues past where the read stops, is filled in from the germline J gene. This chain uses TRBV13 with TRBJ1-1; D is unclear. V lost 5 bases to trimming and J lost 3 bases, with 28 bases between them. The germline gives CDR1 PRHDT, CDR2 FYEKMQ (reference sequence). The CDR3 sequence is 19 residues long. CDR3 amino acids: CASSPMRVGMGDQDTEAFF. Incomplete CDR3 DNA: TGTGCCAGCAGCCCCATGCGGGTGGGGATGGGAGACCAGGACACTGAA.

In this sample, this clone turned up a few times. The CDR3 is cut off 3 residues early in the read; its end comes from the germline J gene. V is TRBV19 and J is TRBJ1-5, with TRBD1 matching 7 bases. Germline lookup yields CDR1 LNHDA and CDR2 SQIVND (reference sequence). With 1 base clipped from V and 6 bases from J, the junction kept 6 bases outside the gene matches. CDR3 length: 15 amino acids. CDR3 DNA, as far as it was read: TGTGCCAGTAGTATAGTAGGGGGCGCGGGTCAGCCC. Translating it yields CASSIVGGAGQP. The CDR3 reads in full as CASSIVGGAGQPQHF.

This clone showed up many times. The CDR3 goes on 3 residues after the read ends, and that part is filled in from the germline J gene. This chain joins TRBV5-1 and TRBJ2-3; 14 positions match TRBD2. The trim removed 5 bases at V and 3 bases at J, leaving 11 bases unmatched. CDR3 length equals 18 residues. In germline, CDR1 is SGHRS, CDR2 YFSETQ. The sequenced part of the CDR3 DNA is TGCGCCAGCAGTTACCCGGGACTAGCGGGGGTTGGGACAGATACG. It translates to CASSYPGLAGVGTDT. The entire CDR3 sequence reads CASSYPGLAGVGTDTQYF.

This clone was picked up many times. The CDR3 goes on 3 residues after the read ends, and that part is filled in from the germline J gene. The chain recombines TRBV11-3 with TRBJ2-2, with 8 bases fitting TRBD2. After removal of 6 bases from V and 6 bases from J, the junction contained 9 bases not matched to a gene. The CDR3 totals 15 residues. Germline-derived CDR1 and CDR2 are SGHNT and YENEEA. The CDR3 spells CASSPDSGIPGELFF. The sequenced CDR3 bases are TGTGCCAGCAGTCCTGATAGCGGGATTCCCGGGGAG. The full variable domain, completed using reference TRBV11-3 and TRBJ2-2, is EAGVVQSPRYKIIEKKQPVAFWCNPISGHNTLYWYLQNLGQGPELLIRYENEEAVDDSQLPKDRFSAERLKGVDSTLKIQPAELGDSAVYLCASSPDSGIPGELFFGEGSRLTVL.

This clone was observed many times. CDR3 region: CASSRSGTVSGANVLTF. The sequenced CDR3 bases are TGTGCCAGTAGTAGGAGCGGGACTGTCTCTGGGGCCAACGTC. The chain joins TRBV19 to TRBJ2-6, with TRBD2 identical over 7 bases. From the germline J gene comes the end of the CDR3, since the read stops 3 residues before it. Germline-derived CDR1 and CDR2 are LNHDA and SQIVND (reference sequence). J lost 0 bases, V lost 4 bases, and 6 bases had no gene match. The CDR3 loop spans 17 amino acids.

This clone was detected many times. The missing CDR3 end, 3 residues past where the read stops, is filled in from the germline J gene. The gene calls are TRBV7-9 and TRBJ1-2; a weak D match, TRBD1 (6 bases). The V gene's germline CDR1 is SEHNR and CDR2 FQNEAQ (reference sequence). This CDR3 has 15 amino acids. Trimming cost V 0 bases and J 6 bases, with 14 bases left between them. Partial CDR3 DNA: TGTGCCAGCAGCTTAGCCCTCGACAGGAGAAATGGC. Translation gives CASSLALDRRNG. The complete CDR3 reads CASSLALDRRNGYTF.

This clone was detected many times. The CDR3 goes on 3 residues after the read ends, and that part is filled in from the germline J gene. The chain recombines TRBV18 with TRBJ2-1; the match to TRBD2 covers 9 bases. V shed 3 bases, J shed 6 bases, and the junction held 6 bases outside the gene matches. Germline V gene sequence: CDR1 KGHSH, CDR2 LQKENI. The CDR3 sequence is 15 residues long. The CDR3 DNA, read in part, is TGTGCCAGCTCACCGGATCTAGCGGGGATCAATGAG. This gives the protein CASSPDLAGINE. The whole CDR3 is CASSPDLAGINEQFF.

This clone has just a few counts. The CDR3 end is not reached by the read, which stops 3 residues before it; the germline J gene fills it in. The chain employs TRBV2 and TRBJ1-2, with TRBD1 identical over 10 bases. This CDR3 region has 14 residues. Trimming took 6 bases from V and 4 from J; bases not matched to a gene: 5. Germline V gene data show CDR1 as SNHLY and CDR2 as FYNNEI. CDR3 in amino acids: CASSRQGAIYGYTF. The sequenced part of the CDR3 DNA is TGTGCCAGCAGCCGACAGGGGGCAATCTATGGC.

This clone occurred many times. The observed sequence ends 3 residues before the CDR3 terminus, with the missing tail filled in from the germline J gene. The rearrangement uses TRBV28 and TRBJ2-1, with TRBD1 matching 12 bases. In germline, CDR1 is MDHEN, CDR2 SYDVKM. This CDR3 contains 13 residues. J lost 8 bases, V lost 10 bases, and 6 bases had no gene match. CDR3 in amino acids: CATEGTGGDEQFF. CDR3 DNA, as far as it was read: TGTGCCACCGAAGGGACAGGGGGCGATGAG.

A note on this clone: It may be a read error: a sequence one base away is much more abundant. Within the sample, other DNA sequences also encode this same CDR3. The part of the CDR3 DNA that was read is TGCAGTGCCAGTGTGTCCGGGGGGGCCCTGGAGACC. Residues: CSASVSGGALET. Given in full, the CDR3 is CSASVSGGALETQYF. The chain links TRBV20-1 to TRBJ2-5, with TRBD2 matching over 8 bases. The missing CDR3 end, 3 residues past where the read stops, is filled in from the germline J gene. This CDR3 contains 15 residues. CDR1 and CDR2 (germline): DFQATT, SNEGSKA (reference sequence). The ends lost 6 bases at V and 5 bases at J; junction bases unmatched: 14.

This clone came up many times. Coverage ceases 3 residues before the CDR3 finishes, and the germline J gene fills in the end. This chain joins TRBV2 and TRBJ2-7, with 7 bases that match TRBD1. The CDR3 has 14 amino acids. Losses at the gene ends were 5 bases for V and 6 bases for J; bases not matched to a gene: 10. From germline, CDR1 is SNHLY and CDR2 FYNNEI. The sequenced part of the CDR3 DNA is TGTGCCAGCAGTCCGGGACAGCTACAGGGCGAG. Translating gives CASSPGQLQGE. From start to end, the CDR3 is CASSPGQLQGEQYF.

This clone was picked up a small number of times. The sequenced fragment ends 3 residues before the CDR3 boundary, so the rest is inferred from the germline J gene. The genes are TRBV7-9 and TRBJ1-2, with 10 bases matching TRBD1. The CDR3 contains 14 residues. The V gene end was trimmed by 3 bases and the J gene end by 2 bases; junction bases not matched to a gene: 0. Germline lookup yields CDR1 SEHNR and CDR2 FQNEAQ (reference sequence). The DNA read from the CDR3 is TGTGCCAGCAGCTTGACAGGGGGCAACTATGGC. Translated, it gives CASSLTGGNYG. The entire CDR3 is CASSLTGGNYGYTF.

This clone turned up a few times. The sequenced CDR3 bases are TGTGCCAGCTCACCGGTCGGACATGACTACGAG. This gives the protein CASSPVGHDYE. The full CDR3 reads CASSPVGHDYEQYF. The chain uses TRBV18 and TRBJ2-7; possibly TRBD1 for D (5 bases). The read gets to within 3 residues of the CDR3 end, and the germline J gene fills in the rest. The CDR3 totals 14 residues. Germline V gene lookup returns CDR1 KGHSH and CDR2 LQKENI. The ends were cut back, 3 bases at V and 3 bases at J, with 12 bases in the middle.

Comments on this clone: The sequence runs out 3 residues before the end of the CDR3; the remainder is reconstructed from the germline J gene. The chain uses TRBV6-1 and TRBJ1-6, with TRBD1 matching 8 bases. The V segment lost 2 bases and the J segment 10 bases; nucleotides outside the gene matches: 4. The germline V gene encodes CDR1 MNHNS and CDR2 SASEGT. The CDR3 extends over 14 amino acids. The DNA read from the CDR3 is TGTGCCAGCAGTGAATCGGGACAGGTATCACCC. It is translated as CASSESGQVSP. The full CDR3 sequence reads CASSESGQVSPLHF.

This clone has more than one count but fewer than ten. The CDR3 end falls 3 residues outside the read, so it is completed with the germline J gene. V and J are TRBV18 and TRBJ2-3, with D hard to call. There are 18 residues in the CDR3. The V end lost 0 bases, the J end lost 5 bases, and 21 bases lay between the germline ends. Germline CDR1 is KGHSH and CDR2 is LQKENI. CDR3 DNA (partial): TGTGCCAGCTCACCACCTCTGACACCCCGATTATTTCGAGATACG. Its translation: CASSPPLTPRLFRDT. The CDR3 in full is CASSPPLTPRLFRDTQYF.

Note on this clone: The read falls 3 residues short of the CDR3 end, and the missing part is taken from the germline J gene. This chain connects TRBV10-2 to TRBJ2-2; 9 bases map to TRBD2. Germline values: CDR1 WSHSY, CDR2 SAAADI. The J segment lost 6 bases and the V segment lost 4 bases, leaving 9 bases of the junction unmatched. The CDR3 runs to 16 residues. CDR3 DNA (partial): TGCGCCAGCAGTGGAAGAGGGCGGGAGGGCCCCGGGGAG. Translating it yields CASSGRGREGPGE. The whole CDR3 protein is CASSGRGREGPGELFF.

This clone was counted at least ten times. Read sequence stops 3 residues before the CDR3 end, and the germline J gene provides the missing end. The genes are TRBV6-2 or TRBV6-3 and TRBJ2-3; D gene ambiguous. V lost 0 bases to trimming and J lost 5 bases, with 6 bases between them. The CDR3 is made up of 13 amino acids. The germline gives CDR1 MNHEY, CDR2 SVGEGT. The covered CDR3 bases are TGTGCCAGCAGTTACTCGGCGGAAGATACG. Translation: CASSYSAEDT. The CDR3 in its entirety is CASSYSAEDTQYF.

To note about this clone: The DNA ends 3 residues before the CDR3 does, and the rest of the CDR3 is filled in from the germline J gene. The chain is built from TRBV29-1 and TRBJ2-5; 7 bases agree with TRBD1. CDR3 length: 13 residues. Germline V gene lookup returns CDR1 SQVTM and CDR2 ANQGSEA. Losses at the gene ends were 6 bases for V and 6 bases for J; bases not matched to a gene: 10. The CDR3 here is CSVPKGARQTQYF. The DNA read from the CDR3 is TGCAGCGTCCCGAAGGGGGCGCGGCAGACC.

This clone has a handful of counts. CDR3 bases read: TGCGCCAGCAGCCGGACTAGCGGGCTGCAAGAGACG. Its protein is CASSRTSGLQET. The whole CDR3 is CASSRTSGLQETQYF. The J gene is TRBJ2-3, the V gene TRBV5-1; TRBD2 agrees at 11 bases. Read data end 3 residues before the CDR3 end; the end is taken from the germline J gene. Germline V gives CDR1 SGHRS, CDR2 YFSETQ. This CDR3 region has 15 residues.

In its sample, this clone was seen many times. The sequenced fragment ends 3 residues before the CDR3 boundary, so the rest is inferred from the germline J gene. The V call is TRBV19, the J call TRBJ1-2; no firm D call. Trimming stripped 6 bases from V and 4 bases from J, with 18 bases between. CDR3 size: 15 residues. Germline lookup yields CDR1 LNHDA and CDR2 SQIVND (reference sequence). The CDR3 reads CASREARLGGYGYTF. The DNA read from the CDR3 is TGTGCCAGTAGGGAGGCCAGACTAGGAGGCTATGGC.

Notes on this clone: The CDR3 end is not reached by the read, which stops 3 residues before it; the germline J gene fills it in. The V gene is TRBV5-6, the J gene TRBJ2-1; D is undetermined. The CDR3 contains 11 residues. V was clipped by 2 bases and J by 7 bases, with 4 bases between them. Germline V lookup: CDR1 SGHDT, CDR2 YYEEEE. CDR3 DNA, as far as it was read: TGTGCCAGCAGCTTCAGTAATGAG. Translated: CASSFSNE. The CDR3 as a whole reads CASSFSNEQFF. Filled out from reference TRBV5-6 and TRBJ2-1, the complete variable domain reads DAGVTQSPTHLIKTRGQQVTLRCSPKSGHDTVSWYQQALGQGPQFIFQYYEEEERQRGNFPDRFSGHQFPNYSSELNVNALLLGDSALYLCASSFSNEQFFGPGTRLTVL.